These 17 T cell receptor beta chains were all obtained from the same sample, sequenced in a study of a mutant IDH1 vaccine in newly diagnosed glioma. Noted time point: baseline, week 1 (first vaccination visit). The treatment: pre-vaccination baseline after standard-of-care therapy. Sequencing used immunoSEQ multiplex PCR; TCRdb keeps in-frame clones, though not all of them. The data hold tens of thousands of clones, with more than 90% observed a single time. Sequenced here: PBMCs, sampled from a glioma patient treated with radiotherapy, temozolomide or both. These TCRs come from a man aged 50 to 60 with glioma.

The V call is TRBV19, the J call TRBJ2-1; tentative D call: TRBD2 (7 bases). Germline V gene sequence: CDR1 LNHDA, CDR2 SQIVND (reference sequence). V was pared by 10 bases and J by 2 bases, with 24 bases between. The CDR3 runs to 17 residues. CDR3 nucleotides: TGTGCCACAAGCGGCCTCGGGGGGCCCGTTACCTACAATGAGCAGTTCTTC. It is translated as CATSGLGGPVTYNEQFF.

This sequence joins TRBV7-9 and TRBJ2-7, with a weak D call TRBD2 (7 bases). The CDR3 is made up of 14 amino acids. V shed 5 bases and J shed 3 bases, with 14 bases lying between them. Germline V gene lookup returns CDR1 SEHNR and CDR2 FQNEAQ (reference sequence). In DNA, the CDR3 is TGTGCCAGCAGCACTGGGGGGGCGGGCTACGAGCAGTACTTC. Translating gives CASSTGGAGYEQYF. Based on the CDR3 plus reference TRBV7-9 and TRBJ2-7, the full variable domain is DTGVSQNPRHKITKRGQNVTFRCDPISEHNRLYWYRQTLGQGPEFLTYFQNEAQLEKSRLLSDRFSAERPKGSFSTLEIQRTEQGDSAMYLCASSTGGAGYEQYFGPGTRLTVT.

This chain's CDR3 is CASSLANEQYF. The CDR3, as DNA: TGCGCCAGCAGCTTGGCGAACGAGCAGTACTTC. The chain links TRBV5-1 to TRBJ2-7, with D unclear. The V gene lost 0 bases and the J gene lost 5 bases, with 3 bases spanning the gap. Per the germline V gene, CDR1 is SGHRS and CDR2 is YFSETQ. This CDR3 has 11 amino acids.

This chain links TRBV4-3 with TRBJ1-5, with D possibly being TRBD1 (5 bases). The CDR3 is 15 amino acids. Trimming left V 0 bases short and J 7 bases short, with 13 bases between. The germline V gene has CDR1 LGHNA and CDR2 YSLEER. As DNA, the CDR3 is TGCGCCAGCAGCCAAGAATGGCAGGGAAGCCAGCCCCAGCATTTT. The encoded protein is CASSQEWQGSQPQHF.

This chain joins TRBV20-1 and TRBJ1-1, with no clear D. This CDR3 contains 11 residues. Germline V lookup: CDR1 DFQATT, CDR2 SNEGSKA (reference sequence). Trimming took off 2 bases at V and 8 bases at J, with 9 bases between the two ends. The CDR3: CSARMVTEAFF. CDR3 in DNA: TGCAGTGCTAGAATGGTTACGGAAGCTTTCTTT.

This sequence joins TRBV19 and TRBJ2-3, with TRBD1 matching 9 bases. Germline CDR1 and CDR2: LNHDA and SQIVND (reference sequence). V shed 5 bases, J shed 2 bases, and the junction held 2 bases outside the gene matches. This CDR3 comprises 14 residues. CDR3 amino acids: CASSRDRATDTQYF. CDR3 in DNA: TGTGCCAGTAGTCGGGACAGGGCCACAGATACGCAGTATTTT.

The chain recombines TRBV6-6 with TRBJ2-2; no definite D call. Germline CDR1 reads MNHNY; CDR2 reads SVGAGI (reference sequence). This CDR3 spans 15 amino acids. V was pared by 4 bases and J by 4 bases, with 13 bases between. Written as DNA, the CDR3 is TGTGCCAGCAGTTTTCTTTTGAGTGGCACCGGGGAGCTGTTTTTT. Amino acid sequence: CASSFLLSGTGELFF.

The chain couples TRBV5-1 to TRBJ2-7, with a tentative D call TRBD1 (6 bases). Germline CDR1 reads SGHRS; CDR2 reads YFSETQ. There are 15 residues in the CDR3. The V and J ends lost 3 bases and 5 bases respectively, with 18 bases between them. The CDR3 DNA sequence: TGCGCCAGCAGCTCGAGGCAGGGGCGACAAAACGAGCAGTACTTC. It translates to CASSSRQGRQNEQYF. Complete variable domain (other parts from reference TRBV5-1 and TRBJ2-7): KAGVTQTPRYLIKTRGQQVTLSCSPISGHRSVSWYQQTPGQGLQFLFEYFSETQRNKGNFPGRFSGRQFSNSRSEMNVSTLELGDSALYLCASSSRQGRQNEQYFGPGTRLTVT.

The chain employs TRBV5-1 and TRBJ2-7; D not certain. Germline-derived CDR1 and CDR2 are SGHRS and YFSETQ. The CDR3 is 19 residues long. V was shortened by 1 base and J by 1 base, with 24 bases between the two germline ends. The CDR3 DNA reads TGCGCCAGCAGCTTGCTGGGCAGGAGTGGGGTTCTGATTTCCTACGAGCAGTACTTC. Amino acid sequence: CASSLLGRSGVLISYEQYF.

This chain connects TRBV7-9 to TRBJ2-7; possible D gene TRBD2, 5 bases. The germline V gene encodes CDR1 SEHNR and CDR2 FQNEAQ (reference sequence). The V and J ends lost 5 bases and 5 bases respectively, with 22 bases between them. This CDR3 region has 16 residues. In DNA, the CDR3 is TGTGCCAGCAGCGTAGACTACCTGGGTTTCTCGGACGAGCAGTACTTC. It translates to CASSVDYLGFSDEQYF.

Notes on this clone: The sample carries other DNA sequences with the same CDR3. J is TRBJ2-7 and V is TRBV5-1; no reliable D call. CDR1 and CDR2 (germline): SGHRS, YFSETQ. Trimming took off 3 bases at V and 3 bases at J, with 7 bases between the two ends. The CDR3 length is 12 residues. CDR3 coding DNA: TGCGCCAGCAGCTCTCAAGGCTACGAGCAGTACTTC. Amino acids: CASSSQGYEQYF. Complete variable domain (other parts from reference TRBV5-1 and TRBJ2-7): KAGVTQTPRYLIKTRGQQVTLSCSPISGHRSVSWYQQTPGQGLQFLFEYFSETQRNKGNFPGRFSGRQFSNSRSEMNVSTLELGDSALYLCASSSQGYEQYFGPGTRLTVT.

The chain couples TRBV5-1 to TRBJ2-3; no reliable D call. The V end lost 0 bases, the J end lost 3 bases, and 8 bases lay between the germline ends. CDR1 is SGHRS, CDR2 YFSETQ, per germline. This CDR3 region has 14 residues. The CDR3 loop is CASSLGGYTDTQYF. CDR3 bases: TGCGCCAGCAGCTTGGGTGGCTATACAGATACGCAGTATTTT.

The CDR3 reads CASRQVRGAGYGYTF. CDR3 nucleotide sequence: TGTGCCAGCCGACAAGTCCGGGGGGCAGGCTATGGCTACACCTTC. The chain joins TRBV6-6 to TRBJ1-2; D possibly corresponds to TRBD1 (6 bases). The ends were cut back, 8 bases at V and 4 bases at J, with 20 bases in the middle. CDR3 length equals 15 residues. From germline, CDR1 is MNHNY and CDR2 SVGAGI (reference sequence).

This chain links TRBV9 with TRBJ1-2; D is perhaps TRBD1 (5 bases). The CDR3 has 14 amino acids. The ends were cut back, 4 bases at V and 4 bases at J, with 14 bases in the middle. CDR1 and CDR2 (germline): SGDLS, YYNGEE. The CDR3 sequence: CASSNQGGSYGYTF. CDR3 DNA sequence: TGTGCCAGCAGCAATCAGGGCGGGAGCTATGGCTACACCTTC.

The CDR3 coding sequence is TGTGCCAGCAGCCAAGGAGGGACAGGAGACACTAATGAAAAACTGTTTTTT. Its translation is CASSQGGTGDTNEKLFF. J is TRBJ1-4 and V is TRBV4-2; 8 bases line up with TRBD1. J gave up 2 bases and V 1 base, and 6 bases lay outside the gene matches. This CDR3 has 17 residues. Per the germline V gene, CDR1 is LGHNA and CDR2 is YNFKEQ.

This chain uses TRBV11-2 with TRBJ2-7; 10 nucleotides match TRBD1. The CDR3 loop spans 13 amino acids. V was clipped by 5 bases and J by 7 bases; unmatched bases: 5. Germline CDR1 and CDR2: SGHAT and FQNNGV. CDR3 in DNA: TGTGCCAGCAGCAGACAGGGGGCGCTTGAGCAGTACTTC. This encodes CASSRQGALEQYF.

The genes are TRBV11-2 and TRBJ1-1; no clear D gene. This CDR3 is built from 13 residues. Per germline, CDR1 SGHAT and CDR2 FQNNGV. With 2 bases removed from V and 1 base from J, the gap between germline ends came to 5 bases. The DNA of the CDR3 is TGTGCCAGCAGCTTATCAGGGAACACTGAAGCTTTCTTT. It translates to CASSLSGNTEAFF.